A selection of T cell receptor beta chains follows, all from one sample in a study of T cell changes during pregnancy in multiple sclerosis. The repertoire was sequenced with immunoSEQ multiplex PCR; TCRdb's copy has only in-frame clones and lacks some. This table holds roughly 48,000 clones, about 95% found once. Sequenced material: CD8+ T cells from peripheral blood mononuclear cells, taken in the first trimester of pregnancy. The source is a female donor with multiple sclerosis, enrolled in a pregnancy study. CDR3s include the opening cysteine and the closing phenylalanine or tryptophan. The D gene is left open where the match is weak. A row's size may be missing; if present it is once, few, many or a size class.

>TRBJ2-3|TRBV11-2|NA|NA
TGTGCCAGCAGCTTATTTCTCACAGATACGCAGTATTTT
CASSLFLTDTQYF
>TRBJ2-1|TRBV4-1|NA|NA
TGCGCCAGCAGCCTGCCCGCTAGCCTCAATGAGCAGTTCTTC
CASSLPASLNEQFF
>TRBJ2-5|TRBV5-1|NA|NA
TGCGCCAGCAGCTTGGCCCCGGACAGCCAAGAGACCCAGTACTTC
CASSLAPDSQETQYF
>TRBJ2-2|TRBV4-1|NA|NA
TGCGCCAGCAGCCAAGTGGGCTCGGTGGACACCGGGGAGCTGTTTTTT
CASSQVGSVDTGELFF
>TRBJ1-3|TRBV6-4|NA|NA
TGTGCCAGCAGTGATAATGCCGGGAATTTTTTCTCTGGAAACACCATATATTTT
CASSDNAGNFFSGNTIYF
>TRBJ1-2|TRBV7-2|NA|NA
TGTGCCAGCAGACCGGAAAACACAGGGTCCTATGGCTACACCTTC
CASRPENTGSYGYTF
>TRBJ2-1|TRBV5-4|NA|NA
TGTGCCAGCAGCTGGGGGCGGAATGAGCAGTTCTTC
CASSWGRNEQFF
>TRBJ2-1|TRBV15|NA|TRBD2
TGTGCAACCGGTATTAGCGGGGGGGGGTCCTACAATGAGCAGTTCTTC
CATGISGGGSYNEQFF
>TRBJ2-3|TRBV6-5|NA|TRBD1
TGTGCCAGCAGTCCTACAGGGGAGAGGGATACGCAGTATTTT
CASSPTGERDTQYF
>TRBJ1-5|TRBV5-5|NA|NA
TGTGCCAGCAGCTCATCAGCATGGAGGGCCCAGCATTTT
CASSSSAWRAQHF
>TRBJ2-5|TRBV6-5|NA|TRBD1
TGTGCCAGCAGTTACCTACAGGGGGGAGAGACCCAGTACTTC
CASSYLQGGETQYF
>TRBJ2-2|TRBV7-7|NA|NA
TGTGCCAGCAGTTCGTACACCGGGGAGCTGTTTTTT
CASSSYTGELFF
>TRBJ2-7|TRBV11-2|NA|TRBD1
TGTGCCAGCAGCTTAGTCCCGGGACAGGGGGAGCAGTACTTC
CASSLVPGQGEQYF
>TRBJ2-7|TRBV6-5|NA|TRBD2
TGTGCCAGCAGTCCTCCGGGACTAGCGGACTACGAGCAGTACTTC
CASSPPGLADYEQYF
>TRBJ2-1|TRBV29-1|NA|TRBD2
TGCAGCGTTGAAGAGCCTACGGGAGGTGAGCAGTTCTTC
CSVEEPTGGEQFF
>TRBJ2-7|TRBV5-1|NA|TRBD2
TGCGCCAGCAGCTGGACTAGCAGCCTCTACGAGCAGTACTTC
CASSWTSSLYEQYF
>TRBJ2-7|TRBV6-1|NA|NA
TGTGCCAGCTCTTTCACAGGCGACTACGAGCAGTACTTC
CASSFTGDYEQYF
>TRBJ2-7|TRBV5-6|NA|NA
TGTGCCAGCAACGTCGAGGGTTACTCCTACGAGCAGTACTTC
CASNVEGYSYEQYF
>TRBJ1-1|TRBV19|NA|NA
TGTGCCAGTAGTATAGTTGACAGACACACTGAAGCTTTCTTT
CASSIVDRHTEAFF
>TRBJ2-2|TRBV30|NA|TRBD1
TGTGCCTGGTCCGGGACAGCGAACACCGGGGAGCTGTTTTTT
CAWSGTANTGELFF
>TRBJ2-5|TRBV19|NA|TRBD2
TGTGCCAGTAGTCCTTGGGATAGCGGGAGTGGTGAGACCCAGTACTTC
CASSPWDSGSGETQYF
>TRBJ1-1|TRBV19|NA|TRBD1
TGTGCCAGTACCCTTGACAGGGGTACTGAAGCTTTCTTT
CASTLDRGTEAFF
>TRBJ2-1|TRBV5-7|NA|TRBD2
TGTGCCAGCAGCGTGACTAGCGGGAGTAAGCATGAGCAGTTCTTC
CASSVTSGSKHEQFF
>TRBJ2-1|TRBV30|once|NA
TGTGCCTGGGAGCTCTACAATGAGCAGTTCTTC
CAWELYNEQFF
>TRBJ2-3|TRBV6-4|NA|TRBD2
TGTGCCAGCAGTGACGCGGGAGACACAGATACGCAGTATTTT
CASSDAGDTDTQYF
>TRBJ1-3|TRBV18|NA|TRBD1
TGTGCCAGCTCACCATGGAACACCAGGGGGAGAGGAAACACCATATATTTT
CASSPWNTRGRGNTIYF
>TRBJ2-1|TRBV12-2|NA|NA
TGTGCAAGTCGCTTATATCCACTTTCTAGCGGCTCCTACAATGAGCAGTTCTTC
CASRLYPLSSGSYNEQFF
>TRBJ1-1|TRBV4-1|NA|NA
TGCGCCAGCAGCCAAACACAGAACACTGAAGCTTTCTTT
CASSQTQNTEAFF
>TRBJ2-2|TRBV6-6|NA|TRBD2
TGTGCCAGCAGAACTAGCGGGAACACCGGGGAGCTGTTTTTT
CASRTSGNTGELFF
>TRBJ2-1|TRBV19|NA|NA
TGTGCCAGTAGTATAGATGCGGCCCCTCTCAATGAGCAGTTCTTC
CASSIDAAPLNEQFF
>TRBJ1-2|TRBV7-2|NA|TRBD1
TGTGCCAGCAGCTTAGTGACAGGGGGCGCTAACTATGGCTACACCTTC
CASSLVTGGANYGYTF
>TRBJ1-5|TRBV19|NA|NA
TGTGCCAGTAGTCCCGGCGGGGCTAGCAATCAGCCCCAGCATTTT
CASSPGGASNQPQHF
>TRBJ1-5|TRBV10-1|NA|TRBD1
TGCGCCAGCAGTGGGGGACAGGGACGCCAGCCCCAGCATTTT
CASSGGQGRQPQHF